Below, 15 T cell receptor beta chains from the same sample are listed, as sequenced in a study of blood T cell repertoires in COVID-19. Measured with immunoSEQ multiplex PCR; TCRdb has only the in-frame clones, and not every one. The table shows approximately 140,000 clones, with approximately 80% occurring only once. Sequenced material: peripheral blood. All receptors derive from a man aged 70 or older with acute or convalescent COVID-19.

This clone was seen only once. The rearrangement joins TRBV29-1 to TRBJ1-1, with D tentatively TRBD1 (5 bases). V lost 6 bases and J 0 bases, leaving 14 bases between the germline ends. CDR1 and CDR2 (germline): SQVTM, ANQGSEA. This CDR3 is 14 amino acids long. As DNA, the CDR3 is TGCAGCGTCGCCAGGGTAACCATGAACACTGAAGCTTTCTTT. Its translation: CSVARVTMNTEAFF.

The gene calls are TRBV15 and TRBJ1-5; no reliable D call. CDR3 length equals 15 residues. Germline-derived CDR1 and CDR2 are LNHNV and YYDKDF (reference sequence). The V end was cut by 0 bases, the J end by 4 bases, with 10 bases between. CDR3 DNA: TGTGCCACCAGCAGAGATCGAGGGAAGAATCAGCCCCAGCATTTT. Translating gives CATSRDRGKNQPQHF.

The chain couples TRBV5-1 to TRBJ1-1, with D unresolved. The V end was cut by 4 bases, the J end by 7 bases, with 14 bases between. CDR1 SGHRS and CDR2 YFSETQ come from the germline V gene. This CDR3 has 13 amino acids. The CDR3 DNA sequence: TGCGCCAGCAGCCGGAACTTGGCGGATGAAGCTTTCTTT. This sequence encodes CASSRNLADEAFF. The full variable domain, with the rest looked up from reference TRBV5-1 and TRBJ1-1, is KAGVTQTPRYLIKTRGQQVTLSCSPISGHRSVSWYQQTPGQGLQFLFEYFSETQRNKGNFPGRFSGRQFSNSRSEMNVSTLELGDSALYLCASSRNLADEAFFGQGTRLTVV.

The V and J genes are TRBV5-1 and TRBJ1-1, with 7 bases lining up with TRBD1. Looked up from germline, CDR1 is SGHRS and CDR2 is YFSETQ. The CDR3 has 14 amino acids. V trimming: 3 bases; J trimming: 0 bases; junction bases outside the gene matches: 2. CDR3 in DNA: TGCGCCAGCAGCTCGGGACAGATGAACACTGAAGCTTTCTTT. Protein sequence: CASSSGQMNTEAFF.

This clone has only one observation. This chain uses TRBV6-5 with TRBJ1-6; the match to TRBD1 covers 7 bases. CDR1 is MNHEY and CDR2 is SVGAGI in the germline V gene. V lost 6 bases and J lost 6; bases outside the gene matches: 8. CDR3 length: 15 residues. The CDR3 DNA sequence: TGTGCCAGCAGGCCCCAGACAGGGCGTAATTCACCCCTCCACTTT. Translated, it gives CASRPQTGRNSPLHF.

The genes are TRBV19 and TRBJ2-7; TRBD1 matches 7 bases. V was clipped by 5 bases and J by 7 bases; unmatched bases: 14. The length of the CDR3 is 15 residues. The V gene's germline CDR1 is LNHDA and CDR2 SQIVND (reference sequence). CDR3 protein: CASSPSRQGAMEQYF. CDR3 coding DNA: TGTGCCAGTAGTCCTTCAAGACAGGGTGCTATGGAGCAGTACTTC.

This sequence joins TRBV19 and TRBJ2-5; 8 nucleotides agree with TRBD1. J was trimmed by 7 bases and V by 4 bases; bases with no gene match: 11. The CDR3 spans 15 residues. Germline V gives CDR1 LNHDA, CDR2 SQIVND (reference sequence). The CDR3 DNA follows: TGTGCCAGTAGTACAAACCCAGGGGGCCGGGGGACCCAGTACTTC. Protein sequence: CASSTNPGGRGTQYF. The full variable domain, its missing parts supplied by reference TRBV19 and TRBJ2-5, is DGGITQSPKYLFRKEGQNVTLSCEQNLNHDAMYWYRQDPGQGLRLIYYSQIVNDFQKGDIAEGYSVSREKKESFPLTVTSAQKNPTAFYLCASSTNPGGRGTQYFGPGTRLLVL.

V gene TRBV6-5 combines with J gene TRBJ2-7; 8 bases match TRBD2. Per germline, CDR1 MNHEY and CDR2 SVGAGI. This CDR3 has 12 residues. V dropped 4 bases and J dropped 9; count of bases not matched to a gene: 5. The CDR3 region is CASSSHGRAQYF. As DNA, the CDR3 is TGTGCCAGCAGTTCTCACGGGAGGGCGCAGTACTTC.

The chain has TRBV5-5 and TRBJ2-1; 8 bases are shared with TRBD2. Germline assignment: CDR1 SGHKS and CDR2 YYEKEE (reference sequence). This CDR3 has 17 residues. V shed 0 bases, J shed 7 bases, and the junction held 12 bases outside the gene matches. Here the CDR3 reads CASSLEIASGSGNEQFF. The CDR3 coding sequence is TGTGCCAGCAGCTTGGAAATAGCCAGCGGGAGTGGTAATGAGCAGTTCTTC.

This rearrangement joins TRBV7-8 to TRBJ1-1, with D perhaps matching TRBD1 (6 bases). The CDR3 runs to 16 residues. The germline gives CDR1 SGHVS, CDR2 FQNEAQ. V lost 0 bases and J lost 0, with 11 bases in between. The CDR3, as DNA: TGTGCCAGCAGCTTAGCGCAACAGGGACTGAACACTGAAGCTTTCTTT. Amino acid sequence: CASSLAQQGLNTEAFF.

This chain uses TRBV7-2 with TRBJ1-6; D might be TRBD1 (5 bases). V lost 0 bases and J 0 bases, leaving 12 bases between the germline ends. The CDR3 contains 18 residues. The germline CDR1 and CDR2 sequences are SGHTA and FQGNSA. The CDR3 here is CASSLALRGSSYNSPLHF. CDR3 sequence (DNA): TGTGCCAGCAGCTTAGCGCTTCGGGGGAGCTCCTATAATTCACCCCTCCACTTT.

The chain is built from TRBV28 and TRBJ2-3, with D perhaps matching TRBD2 (5 bases). Trimming removed 6 bases at V and 1 base at J, with 17 bases between. The CDR3 loop spans 16 amino acids. CDR1 and CDR2 (germline): MDHEN, SYDVKM. The DNA for the CDR3 is TGTGCCAGCAGCCCTTCCACCCAAGCGGGCACAGATACGCAGTATTTT. This encodes CASSPSTQAGTDTQYF.

CDR3: CASSPGQQTTEAFF. CDR3 sequence (DNA): TGTGCCAGCAGCCCGGGACAGCAGACCACTGAAGCTTTCTTT. The V gene is TRBV7-3, the J gene TRBJ1-1; TRBD1 aligns across 7 bases. With V trimmed by 5 bases and J by 4 bases, 7 bases remained unmatched. The CDR3 contains 14 residues. The germline V gene has CDR1 SGHTA and CDR2 FQGTGA.

The chain has TRBV9 and TRBJ1-5; 7 bases are shared with TRBD1. With 3 bases clipped from V and 3 bases from J, the junction kept 3 bases outside the gene matches. Germline V gives CDR1 SGDLS, CDR2 YYNGEE. The CDR3 runs to 14 residues. CDR3 sequence: CASSETGINQPQHF. The CDR3 DNA is TGTGCCAGCAGCGAGACAGGGATCAATCAGCCCCAGCATTTT.

This clone showed up just a few times. V and J are TRBV5-1 and TRBJ2-7; TRBD2 agrees at 11 bases. V was pared by 3 bases and J by 6 bases, with 11 bases of the junction left unmatched. Per germline, CDR1 SGHRS and CDR2 YFSETQ. This CDR3 contains 16 residues. CDR3: CASSSLPTSGGVEQYF. The CDR3 bases are TGCGCCAGCAGCTCTCTCCCCACTAGCGGGGGCGTCGAGCAGTACTTC.